There are a few counts of the clone carrying this T cell receptor beta chain. Its antigen is undetermined. The sample holds other DNA sequences that translate to the same CDR3. This entry comes from a study of cytomegalovirus exposure and HLA in healthy donors. Overall study results and limits: Accounts indicate the classifier identified cytomegalovirus status with strong specificity and sensitivity. Cytomegalovirus association was assigned to more than 150 TCR beta chains. CMV serostatus was the sole immune exposure data available. Some V segments could not be told apart, so they were left out, TRBV6-2 and TRBV6-3 among them.

Vbeta (60) and Jbeta (13) primers were used in the PCR. The protocol was immunoSEQ multiplex PCR, while the TCRdb copy is restricted to in-frame clones and leaves out a portion. The sample contains 140,000 to 150,000 clones, under 85% of which appear only once. Trimming took 0 bases from V and 6 from J; bases not matched to a gene: 10. This CDR3 region has 16 residues. Germline CDR1 reads SGDLS; CDR2 reads YYNGEE. This clonotype originated in a woman in her thirties or forties in good health and CMV-seropositive. J is TRBJ1-2 and V is TRBV9; 8 bases line up with TRBD1. The source material was PBMCs. The CDR3 protein is CASSVGGQGAMNGYTF. The CDR3 DNA sequence: TGTGCCAGCAGCGTAGGAGGGCAGGGGGCGATGAATGGCTACACCTTC.